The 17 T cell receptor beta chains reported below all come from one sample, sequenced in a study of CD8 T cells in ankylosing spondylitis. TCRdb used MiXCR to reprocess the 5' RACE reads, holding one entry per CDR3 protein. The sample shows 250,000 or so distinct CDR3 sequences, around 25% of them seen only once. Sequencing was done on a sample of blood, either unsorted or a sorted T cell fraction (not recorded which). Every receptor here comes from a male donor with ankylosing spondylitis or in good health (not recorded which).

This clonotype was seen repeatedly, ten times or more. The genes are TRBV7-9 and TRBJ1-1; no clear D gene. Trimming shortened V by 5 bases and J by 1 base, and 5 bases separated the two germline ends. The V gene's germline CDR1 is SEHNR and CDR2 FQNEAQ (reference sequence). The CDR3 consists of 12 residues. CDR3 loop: CASSTGNTEAFF. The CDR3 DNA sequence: TGTGCCAGCAGCACTGGGAACACTGAAGCTTTCTTT.

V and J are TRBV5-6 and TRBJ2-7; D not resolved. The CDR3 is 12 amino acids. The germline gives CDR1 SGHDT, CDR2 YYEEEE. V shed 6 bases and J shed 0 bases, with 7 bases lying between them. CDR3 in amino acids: CASTSPSYEQYF. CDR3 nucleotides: TGTGCCAGCACCTCCCCCTCCTACGAGCAGTACTTC.

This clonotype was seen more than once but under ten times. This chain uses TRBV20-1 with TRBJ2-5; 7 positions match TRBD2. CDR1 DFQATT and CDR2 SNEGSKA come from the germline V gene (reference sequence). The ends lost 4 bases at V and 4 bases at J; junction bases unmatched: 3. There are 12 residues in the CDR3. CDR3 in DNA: TGCAGTGCTACGAGACTAGCAGAGACCCAGTACTTC. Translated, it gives CSATRLAETQYF.

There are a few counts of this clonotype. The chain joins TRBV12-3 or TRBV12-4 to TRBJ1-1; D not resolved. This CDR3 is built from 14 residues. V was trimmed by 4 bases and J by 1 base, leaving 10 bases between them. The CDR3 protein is CASSSPGTNTEAFF. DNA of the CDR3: TGTGCCAGCAGTTCCCCGGGCACGAACACTGAAGCTTTCTTT.

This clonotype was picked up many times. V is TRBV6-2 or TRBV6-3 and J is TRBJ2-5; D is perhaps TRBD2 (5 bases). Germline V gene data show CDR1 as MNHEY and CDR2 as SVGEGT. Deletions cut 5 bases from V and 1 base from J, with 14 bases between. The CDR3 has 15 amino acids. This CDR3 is CASSLLGVTQETQYF. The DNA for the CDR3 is TGTGCCAGCAGTCTGCTCGGGGTGACCCAAGAGACCCAGTACTTC.

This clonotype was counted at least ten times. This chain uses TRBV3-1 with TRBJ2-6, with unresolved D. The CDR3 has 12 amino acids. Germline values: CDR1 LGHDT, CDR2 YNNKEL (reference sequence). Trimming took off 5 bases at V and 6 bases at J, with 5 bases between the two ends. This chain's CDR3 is CASSSMANVLTF. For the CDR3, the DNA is TGTGCCAGCAGCTCCATGGCCAACGTCCTGACTTTC.

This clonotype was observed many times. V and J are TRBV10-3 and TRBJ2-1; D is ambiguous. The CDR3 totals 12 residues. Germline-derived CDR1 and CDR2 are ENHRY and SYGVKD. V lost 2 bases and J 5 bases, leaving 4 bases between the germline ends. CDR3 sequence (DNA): TGTGCCATCAGTGAGACGCACAATGAGCAGTTCTTC. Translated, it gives CAISETHNEQFF.

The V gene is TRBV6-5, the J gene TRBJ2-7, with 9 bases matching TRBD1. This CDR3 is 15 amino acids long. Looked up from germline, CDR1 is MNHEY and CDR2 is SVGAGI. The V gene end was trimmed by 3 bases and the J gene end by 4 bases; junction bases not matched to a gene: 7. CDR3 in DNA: TGTGCCAGCAGTTATGCCGGGACAGGGATGTACGAGCAGTACTTC. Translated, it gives CASSYAGTGMYEQYF.

The CDR3 reads CASEPGRETQYF. Here the CDR3 DNA reads TGTGCCAGCGAGCCAGGGCGGGAGACCCAGTACTTC. The gene calls are TRBV6-1 and TRBJ2-5, with a possible D match to TRBD1 (5 bases). Germline lookup yields CDR1 MNHNS and CDR2 SASEGT. The CDR3 length is 12 residues. The ends were cut back, 8 bases at V and 5 bases at J, with 12 bases in the middle.

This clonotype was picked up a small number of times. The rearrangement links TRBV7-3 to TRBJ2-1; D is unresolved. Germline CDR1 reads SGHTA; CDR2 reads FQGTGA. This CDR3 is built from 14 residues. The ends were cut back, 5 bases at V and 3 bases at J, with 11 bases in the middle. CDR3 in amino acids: CASSPRGSYNEQFF. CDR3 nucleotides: TGTGCCAGCAGCCCTAGAGGCAGCTACAATGAGCAGTTCTTC.

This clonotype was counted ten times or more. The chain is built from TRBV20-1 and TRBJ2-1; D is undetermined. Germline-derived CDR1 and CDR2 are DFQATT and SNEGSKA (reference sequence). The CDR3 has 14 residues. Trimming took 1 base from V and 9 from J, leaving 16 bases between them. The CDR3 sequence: CSARASFRGGEQFF. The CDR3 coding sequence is TGCAGTGCTAGAGCCTCCTTCCGTGGCGGTGAGCAGTTCTTC.

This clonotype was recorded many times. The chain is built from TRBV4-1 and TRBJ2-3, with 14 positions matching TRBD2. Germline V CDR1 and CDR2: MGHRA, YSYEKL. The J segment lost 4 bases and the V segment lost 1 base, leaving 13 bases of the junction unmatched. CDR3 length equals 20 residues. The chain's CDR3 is CASSQAPGTSGGRHPDTQYF. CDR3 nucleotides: TGCGCCAGCAGCCAAGCCCCCGGGACTAGCGGGGGCCGTCACCCAGATACGCAGTATTTT.

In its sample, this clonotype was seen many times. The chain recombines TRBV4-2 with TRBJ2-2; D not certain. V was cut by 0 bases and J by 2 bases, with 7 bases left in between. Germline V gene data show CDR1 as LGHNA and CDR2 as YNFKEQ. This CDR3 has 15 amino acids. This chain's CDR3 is CASSQERQNTGELFF. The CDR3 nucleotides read TGTGCCAGCAGCCAAGAACGGCAAAACACCGGGGAGCTGTTTTTT.

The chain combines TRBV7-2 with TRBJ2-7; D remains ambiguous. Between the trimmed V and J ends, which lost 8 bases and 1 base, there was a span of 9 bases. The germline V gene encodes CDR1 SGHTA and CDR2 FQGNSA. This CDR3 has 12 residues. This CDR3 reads CASAALSYEQYF. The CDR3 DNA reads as TGTGCCAGCGCGGCCCTATCCTACGAGCAGTACTTC.

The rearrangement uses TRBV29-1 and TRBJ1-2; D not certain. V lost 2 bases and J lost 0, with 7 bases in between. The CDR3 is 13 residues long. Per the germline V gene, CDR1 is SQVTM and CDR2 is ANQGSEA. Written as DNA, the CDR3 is TGCAGCGTTGAATACAAGACTAACTATGGCTACACCTTC. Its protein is CSVEYKTNYGYTF.

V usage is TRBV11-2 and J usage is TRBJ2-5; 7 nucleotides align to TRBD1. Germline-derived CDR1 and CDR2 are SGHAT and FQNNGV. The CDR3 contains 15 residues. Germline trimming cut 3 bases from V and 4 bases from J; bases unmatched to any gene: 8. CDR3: CASSLGFRGRETQYF. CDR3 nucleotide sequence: TGTGCCAGCAGCTTGGGTTTTAGGGGGCGAGAGACCCAGTACTTC.

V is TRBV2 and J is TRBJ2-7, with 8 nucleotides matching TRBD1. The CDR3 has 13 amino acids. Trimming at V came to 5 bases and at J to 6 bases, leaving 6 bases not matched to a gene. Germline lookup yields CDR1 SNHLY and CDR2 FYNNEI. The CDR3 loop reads CASSRDRSGEQYF. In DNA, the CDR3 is TGTGCCAGCAGTCGGGACAGGTCTGGCGAGCAGTACTTC.